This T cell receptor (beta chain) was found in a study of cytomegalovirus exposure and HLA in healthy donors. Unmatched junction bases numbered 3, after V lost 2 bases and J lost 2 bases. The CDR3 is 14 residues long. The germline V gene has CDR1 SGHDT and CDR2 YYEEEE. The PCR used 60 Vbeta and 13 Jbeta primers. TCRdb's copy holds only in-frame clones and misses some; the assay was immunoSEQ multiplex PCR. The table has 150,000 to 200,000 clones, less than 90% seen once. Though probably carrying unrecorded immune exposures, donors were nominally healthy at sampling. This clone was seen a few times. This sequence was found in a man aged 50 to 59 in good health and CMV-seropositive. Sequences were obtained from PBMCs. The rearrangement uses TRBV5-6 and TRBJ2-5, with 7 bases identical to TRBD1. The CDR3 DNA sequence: TGTGCCAGCAGCTTTAGACAGGGACAAGAGACCCAGTACTTC. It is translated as CASSFRQGQETQYF.